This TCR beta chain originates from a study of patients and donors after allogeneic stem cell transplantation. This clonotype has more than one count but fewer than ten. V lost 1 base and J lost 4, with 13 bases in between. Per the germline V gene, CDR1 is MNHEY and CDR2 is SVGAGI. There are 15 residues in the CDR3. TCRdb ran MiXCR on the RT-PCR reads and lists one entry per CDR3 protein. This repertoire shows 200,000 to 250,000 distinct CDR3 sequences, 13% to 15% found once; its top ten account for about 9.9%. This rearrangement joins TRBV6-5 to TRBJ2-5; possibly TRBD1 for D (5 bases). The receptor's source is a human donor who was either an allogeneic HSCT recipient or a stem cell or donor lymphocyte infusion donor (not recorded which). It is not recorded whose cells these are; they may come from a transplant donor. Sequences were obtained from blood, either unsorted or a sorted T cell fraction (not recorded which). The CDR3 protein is CASSYWGFPPETQYF. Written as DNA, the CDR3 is TGTGCCAGCAGTTACTGGGGCTTCCCCCCAGAGACCCAGTACTTC.